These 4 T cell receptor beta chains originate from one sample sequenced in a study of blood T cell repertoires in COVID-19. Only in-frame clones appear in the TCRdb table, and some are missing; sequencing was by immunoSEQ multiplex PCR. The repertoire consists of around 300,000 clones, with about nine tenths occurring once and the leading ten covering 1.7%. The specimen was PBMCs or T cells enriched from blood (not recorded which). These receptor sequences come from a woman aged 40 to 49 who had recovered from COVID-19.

The CDR3 region is CASSLAGQGSYEQYF. For the CDR3, the DNA is TGTGCCAGCAGCTTAGCGGGTCAGGGCTCCTACGAGCAGTACTTC. V usage is TRBV7-2 and J usage is TRBJ2-7, with D possibly TRBD1 on 5 matching bases. The CDR3 length is 15 residues. CDR1 is SGHTA, CDR2 FQGNSA, per germline. V shed 0 bases and J shed 0 bases, with 9 bases lying between them.

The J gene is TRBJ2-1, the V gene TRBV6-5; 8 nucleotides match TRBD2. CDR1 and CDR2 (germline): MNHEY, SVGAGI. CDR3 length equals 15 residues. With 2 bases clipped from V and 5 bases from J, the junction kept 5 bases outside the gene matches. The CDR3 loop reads CASSYTTSVDNEQFF. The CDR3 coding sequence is TGTGCCAGCAGTTACACGACTAGCGTTGACAATGAGCAGTTCTTC.

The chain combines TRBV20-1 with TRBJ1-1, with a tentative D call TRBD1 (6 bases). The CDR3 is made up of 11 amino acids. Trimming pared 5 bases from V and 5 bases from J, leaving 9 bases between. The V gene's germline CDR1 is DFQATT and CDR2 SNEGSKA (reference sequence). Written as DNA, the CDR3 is TGCAGTGCTCAGGACAGAACTGAAGCTTTCTTT. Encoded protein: CSAQDRTEAFF.

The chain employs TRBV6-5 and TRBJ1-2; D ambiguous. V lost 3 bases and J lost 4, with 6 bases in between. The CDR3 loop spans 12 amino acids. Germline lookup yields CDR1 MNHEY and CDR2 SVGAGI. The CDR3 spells CASSYEAYGYTF. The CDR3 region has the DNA TGTGCCAGCAGTTATGAGGCCTATGGCTACACCTTC.